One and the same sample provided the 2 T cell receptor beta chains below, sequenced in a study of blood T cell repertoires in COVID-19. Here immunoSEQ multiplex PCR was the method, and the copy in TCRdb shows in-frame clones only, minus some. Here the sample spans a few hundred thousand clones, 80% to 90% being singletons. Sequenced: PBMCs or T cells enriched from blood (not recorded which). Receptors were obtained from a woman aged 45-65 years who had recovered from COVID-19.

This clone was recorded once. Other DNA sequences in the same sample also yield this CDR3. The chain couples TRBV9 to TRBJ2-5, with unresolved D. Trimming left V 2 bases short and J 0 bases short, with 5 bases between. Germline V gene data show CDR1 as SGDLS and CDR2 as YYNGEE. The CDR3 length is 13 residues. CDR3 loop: CASSVADQETQYF. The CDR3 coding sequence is TGTGCCAGCAGCGTCGCGGACCAAGAGACCCAGTACTTC. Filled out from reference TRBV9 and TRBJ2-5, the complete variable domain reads DSGVTQTPKHLITATGQRVTLRCSPRSGDLSVYWYQQSLDQGLQFLIQYYNGEERAKGNILERFSAQQFPDLHSELNLSSLELGDSALYFCASSVADQETQYFGPGTRLLVL.

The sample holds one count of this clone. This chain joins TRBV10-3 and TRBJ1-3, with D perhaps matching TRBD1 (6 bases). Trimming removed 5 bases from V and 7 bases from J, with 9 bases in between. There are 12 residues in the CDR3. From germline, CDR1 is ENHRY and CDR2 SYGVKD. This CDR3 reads CAISPQGNTIYF. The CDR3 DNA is TGTGCCATCAGTCCACAGGGCAACACCATATATTTT.